One sample yielded the 18 T cell receptor beta chains listed below, sequenced in a study of blood T cell repertoires in COVID-19. Produced via immunoSEQ multiplex PCR; TCRdb's table is partial and in-frame only. The table includes fewer than 350,000 clones, around 85% detected once. The sequenced sample consisted of PBMCs or T cells enriched from blood (not recorded which). All receptors derive from a woman aged 45-65 years who had recovered from COVID-19.

This chain links TRBV6-6 with TRBJ1-2; 9 bases are a match to TRBD1. The length of the CDR3 is 13 residues. J gave up 4 bases and V 5 bases, and 2 bases lay outside the gene matches. CDR1 MNHNY and CDR2 SVGAGI come from the germline V gene (reference sequence). This CDR3 is CASSQTGGYGYTF. The CDR3 DNA reads TGTGCCAGCAGTCAGACAGGGGGCTATGGCTACACCTTC.

Regarding this clone: Relative to the germline gene, one junction end is altered; a read error may explain this. The J gene is TRBJ2-2, the V gene TRBV27; TRBD2 might be the D (5 bases). This CDR3 has 15 residues. Germline loops: CDR1 MNHEY, CDR2 SMNVEV (reference sequence). CDR3 sequence (DNA): TGTGCCAGCAGTTTGTGGCACCCTAGCACCGGTGAGCTGTTTTTT. Translation gives CASSLWHPSTGELFF.

A note on this clone: The same CDR3 arises from other DNA sequences in this sample as well. V and J are TRBV15 and TRBJ1-5, with 10 bases that match TRBD1. This CDR3 has 14 residues. With V trimmed by 3 bases and J by 4 bases, 0 bases remained unmatched. From germline, CDR1 is LNHNV and CDR2 YYDKDF (reference sequence). CDR3 protein: CATSRDRGNQPQHF. The CDR3, as DNA: TGTGCCACCAGCAGGGACAGGGGGAATCAGCCCCAGCATTTT.

This rearrangement joins TRBV28 to TRBJ1-5; 10 nucleotides align to TRBD1. V shed 7 bases and J 3 bases; nucleotides not matched to a gene: 12. Germline V gene data show CDR1 as MDHEN and CDR2 as SYDVKM. The CDR3 is 17 amino acids. As DNA, the CDR3 is TGTGCCAGCACCAAGTTTTGGGGGACAGGGGACAATCAGCCCCAGCATTTT. This gives the protein CASTKFWGTGDNQPQHF.

This chain uses TRBV5-8 with TRBJ1-4; a weak D match, TRBD1 (5 bases). V was cut by 0 bases and J by 0 bases, with 9 bases left in between. Per germline, CDR1 SGHTS and CDR2 YDEGEE. The CDR3 has 16 amino acids. The CDR3, as DNA: TGTGCCAGCAGCTTGGGACAGACGACAACTAATGAAAAACTGTTTTTT. It codes for CASSLGQTTTNEKLFF.

The V gene is TRBV5-4, the J gene TRBJ2-3, with TRBD2 matching over 11 bases. Per germline, CDR1 SGHNT and CDR2 YYREEE (reference sequence). After removal of 4 bases from V and 2 bases from J, the junction contained 6 bases not matched to a gene. This CDR3 contains 16 residues. In nucleotides, the CDR3 is TGTGCCAGCAGCCCTGATAGCGGGAGGGCCACAGATACGCAGTATTTT. Residues: CASSPDSGRATDTQYF.

The chain carries TRBV19 and TRBJ2-1; the D gene is possibly TRBD2 (6 bases). Germline assignment: CDR1 LNHDA and CDR2 SQIVND (reference sequence). The V and J ends lost 5 bases and 10 bases respectively, with 9 bases between them. The CDR3 has 11 amino acids. CDR3 coding DNA: TGTGCCAGTAGTCGCCGGGGGGAGCAGTTCTTC. Protein product: CASSRRGEQFF.

The chain combines TRBV11-3 with TRBJ2-1, with TRBD2 matching 10 bases. Germline CDR1 SGHNT, CDR2 YENEEA. With V trimmed by 5 bases and J by 8 bases, 12 bases remained unmatched. This CDR3 spans 16 amino acids. CDR3 sequence reads: CASSKKAGGPRDEQFF. As DNA, the CDR3 is TGTGCCAGCAGCAAAAAAGCGGGAGGGCCAAGGGATGAGCAGTTCTTC. The variable domain in full, completed from reference TRBV11-3 and TRBJ2-1, reads EAGVVQSPRYKIIEKKQPVAFWCNPISGHNTLYWYLQNLGQGPELLIRYENEEAVDDSQLPKDRFSAERLKGVDSTLKIQPAELGDSAVYLCASSKKAGGPRDEQFFGPGTRLTVL.

The chain links TRBV11-2 to TRBJ2-7; D is ambiguous. V shed 2 bases and J shed 0 bases, with 11 bases lying between them. This CDR3 contains 15 residues. Germline values: CDR1 SGHAT, CDR2 FQNNGV. The CDR3 DNA is TGTGCCAGCAGCTTAATTGATAAGAGCTCCTACGAGCAGTACTTC. Encoded protein: CASSLIDKSSYEQYF.

This chain uses TRBV5-4 with TRBJ2-7, with D perhaps TRBD1 (6 bases). Germline CDR1 reads SGHNT; CDR2 reads YYREEE (reference sequence). V gave up 1 base and J gave up 2 bases, with 13 bases separating them. The CDR3 extends over 15 amino acids. The CDR3 DNA sequence: TGTGCCAGCAGCTTGAGCCAGGGGACGACCTACGAGCAGTACTTC. Translating it yields CASSLSQGTTYEQYF.

This rearrangement joins TRBV9 to TRBJ2-1; the match to TRBD2 covers 8 bases. CDR3 length: 18 residues. Germline trimming cut 0 bases from V and 0 bases from J; bases unmatched to any gene: 8. In germline, CDR1 is SGDLS, CDR2 YYNGEE. CDR3 in amino acids: CASSVGPSGLYSYNEQFF. The CDR3 DNA reads TGTGCCAGCAGCGTAGGTCCTAGCGGGTTGTACTCCTACAATGAGCAGTTCTTC.

The chain joins TRBV19 to TRBJ2-2; the match to TRBD2 covers 8 bases. The junction had 4 bases not matched to a gene; V was cut back by 7 bases and J by 6 bases. CDR3 size: 13 residues. Germline CDR1 reads LNHDA; CDR2 reads SQIVND (reference sequence). CDR3: CASTPAGAGELFF. DNA for the CDR3: TGTGCCAGTACCCCAGCGGGGGCCGGGGAGCTGTTTTTT.

V and J are TRBV5-8 and TRBJ1-1, with TRBD1 identical over 8 bases. The CDR3 sequence is 16 residues long. V shed 4 bases and J 2 bases; nucleotides not matched to a gene: 10. The germline CDR1 and CDR2 sequences are SGHTS and YDEGEE. The CDR3 reads CASSQFRGTGNTEAFF. The CDR3 nucleotides are TGTGCCAGCAGCCAATTTCGCGGGACAGGTAACACTGAAGCTTTCTTT. The full variable domain, with the rest looked up from reference TRBV5-8 and TRBJ1-1, is EAGVTQSPTHLIKTRGQQATLRCSPISGHTSVYWYQQALGLGLQFLLWYDEGEERNRGNFPPRFSGRQFPNYSSELNVNALELEDSALYLCASSQFRGTGNTEAFFGQGTRLTVV.

The chain couples TRBV10-3 to TRBJ2-2, with D perhaps matching TRBD2 (6 bases). Germline lookup yields CDR1 ENHRY and CDR2 SYGVKD. The V end lost 6 bases, the J end lost 1 base, and 9 bases lay between the germline ends. The CDR3 contains 14 residues. The CDR3: CAISRGVNTGELFF. CDR3 bases: TGTGCCATCAGCCGCGGGGTGAACACCGGGGAGCTGTTTTTT.

This clone was recorded at least ten times. The chain recombines TRBV7-2 with TRBJ2-2; maybe TRBD2 (5 bases). The CDR3 contains 18 residues. From germline, CDR1 is SGHTA and CDR2 FQGNSA. V dropped 3 bases and J dropped 4 bases, with 21 bases sitting between them. Written as DNA, the CDR3 is TGTGCCAGCAGCTTGGAAAAGCGGTTCTTCGAGGTCACCGGGGAGCTGTTTTTT. Its protein product is CASSLEKRFFEVTGELFF. The full variable domain, completed using reference TRBV7-2 and TRBJ2-2, is GAGVSQSPSNKVTEKGKDVELRCDPISGHTALYWYRQSLGQGLEFLIYFQGNSAPDKSGLPSDRFSAERTGGSVSTLTIQRTQQEDSAVYLCASSLEKRFFEVTGELFFGEGSRLTVL.

This clone was picked up one time. The genes are TRBV6-5 and TRBJ2-1; 11 nucleotides align to TRBD2. The germline CDR1 and CDR2 sequences are MNHEY and SVGAGI. The CDR3 sequence is 13 residues long. The ends lost 6 bases at V and 5 bases at J; junction bases unmatched: 0. CDR3 amino acids: CASRLAGDNEQFF. The CDR3 DNA reads TGTGCCAGCAGACTAGCGGGGGACAATGAGCAGTTCTTC.

The rearrangement links TRBV15 to TRBJ2-7; tentatively, D is TRBD1 (6 bases). CDR3 length: 13 residues. The V end was cut by 0 bases, the J end by 3 bases, with 6 bases between. Germline assignment: CDR1 LNHNV and CDR2 YYDKDF (reference sequence). CDR3 DNA sequence: TGTGCCACCAGCAGAGAACAGGGCTACGAGCAGTACTTC. Its protein product is CATSREQGYEQYF.

The chain recombines TRBV6-5 with TRBJ2-7; possible D gene TRBD1, 6 bases. The CDR3 consists of 15 residues. Germline CDR1 reads MNHEY; CDR2 reads SVGAGI. Trimming pared 4 bases from V and 6 bases from J, leaving 19 bases between. The CDR3 DNA is TGTGCCAGCAGTTCGAATTCCCCTGGCAGGGGCGAGCAGTACTTC. Its translation: CASSSNSPGRGEQYF.